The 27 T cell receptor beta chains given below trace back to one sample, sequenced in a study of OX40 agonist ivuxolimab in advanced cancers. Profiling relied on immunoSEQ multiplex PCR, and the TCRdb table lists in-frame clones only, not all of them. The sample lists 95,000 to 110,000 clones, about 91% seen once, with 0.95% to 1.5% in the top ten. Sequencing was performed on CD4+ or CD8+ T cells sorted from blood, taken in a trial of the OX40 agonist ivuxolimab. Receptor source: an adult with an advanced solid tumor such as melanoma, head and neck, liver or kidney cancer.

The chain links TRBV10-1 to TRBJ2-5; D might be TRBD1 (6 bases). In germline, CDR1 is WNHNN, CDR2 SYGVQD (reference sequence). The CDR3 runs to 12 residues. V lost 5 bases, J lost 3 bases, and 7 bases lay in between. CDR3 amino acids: CASSNREETQYF. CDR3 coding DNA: TGCGCCAGCAGTAACAGGGAAGAGACCCAGTACTTC.

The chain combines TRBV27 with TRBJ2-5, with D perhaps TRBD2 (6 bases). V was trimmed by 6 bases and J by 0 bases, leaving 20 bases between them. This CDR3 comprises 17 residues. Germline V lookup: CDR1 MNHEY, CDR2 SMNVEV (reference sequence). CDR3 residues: CASSPERGGNYQETQYF. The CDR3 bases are TGTGCCAGCAGCCCCGAACGGGGCGGGAACTACCAAGAGACCCAGTACTTC.

CDR3 bases: TGTGCCAGCAGTTGGGTAGGGGAGACCCAGTACTTC. It yields the protein CASSWVGETQYF. V usage is TRBV27 and J usage is TRBJ2-5; D not resolved. Germline V gene lookup returns CDR1 MNHEY and CDR2 SMNVEV (reference sequence). CDR3 size: 12 residues. V gave up 4 bases and J gave up 5 bases, with 8 bases separating them.

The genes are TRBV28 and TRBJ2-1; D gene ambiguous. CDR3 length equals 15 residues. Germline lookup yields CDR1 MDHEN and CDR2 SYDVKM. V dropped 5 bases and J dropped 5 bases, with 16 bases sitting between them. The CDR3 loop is CASSPTNPHDNEQFF. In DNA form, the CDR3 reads TGTGCCAGCAGTCCGACCAACCCCCACGACAATGAGCAGTTCTTC.

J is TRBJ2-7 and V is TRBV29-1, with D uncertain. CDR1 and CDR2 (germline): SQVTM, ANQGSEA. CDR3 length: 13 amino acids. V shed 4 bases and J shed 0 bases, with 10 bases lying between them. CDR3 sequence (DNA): TGCAGCGTTGGCATTGGGTCCTCCTACGAGCAGTACTTC. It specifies CSVGIGSSYEQYF.

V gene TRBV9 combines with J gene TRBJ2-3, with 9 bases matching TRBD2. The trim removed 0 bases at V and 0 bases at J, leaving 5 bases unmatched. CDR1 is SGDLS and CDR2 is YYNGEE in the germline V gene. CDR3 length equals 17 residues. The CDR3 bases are TGTGCCAGCAGCGTAGGTCGTCTAGCGGGGAGCACAGATACGCAGTATTTT. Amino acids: CASSVGRLAGSTDTQYF. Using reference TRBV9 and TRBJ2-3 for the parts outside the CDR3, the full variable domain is DSGVTQTPKHLITATGQRVTLRCSPRSGDLSVYWYQQSLDQGLQFLIQYYNGEERAKGNILERFSAQQFPDLHSELNLSSLELGDSALYFCASSVGRLAGSTDTQYFGPGTRLTVL.

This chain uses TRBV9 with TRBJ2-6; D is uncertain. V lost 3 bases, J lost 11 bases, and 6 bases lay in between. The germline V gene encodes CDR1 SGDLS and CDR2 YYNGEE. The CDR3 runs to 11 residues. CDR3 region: CASSEPDVLTF. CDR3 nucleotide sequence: TGTGCCAGCAGCGAGCCCGACGTCCTGACTTTC.

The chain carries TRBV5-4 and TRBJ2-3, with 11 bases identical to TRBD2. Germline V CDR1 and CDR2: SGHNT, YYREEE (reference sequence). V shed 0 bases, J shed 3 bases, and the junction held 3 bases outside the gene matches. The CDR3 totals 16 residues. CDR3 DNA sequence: TGTGCCAGCAGCTTGGCAGTAGCGGGAGGGACAGATACGCAGTATTTT. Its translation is CASSLAVAGGTDTQYF.

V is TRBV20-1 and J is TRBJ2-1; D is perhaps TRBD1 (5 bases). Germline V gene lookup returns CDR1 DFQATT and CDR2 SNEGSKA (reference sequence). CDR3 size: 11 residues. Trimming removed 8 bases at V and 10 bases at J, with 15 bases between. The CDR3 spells CSPFRVGEQFF. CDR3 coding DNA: TGCAGTCCATTCAGGGTGGGGGAGCAGTTCTTC.

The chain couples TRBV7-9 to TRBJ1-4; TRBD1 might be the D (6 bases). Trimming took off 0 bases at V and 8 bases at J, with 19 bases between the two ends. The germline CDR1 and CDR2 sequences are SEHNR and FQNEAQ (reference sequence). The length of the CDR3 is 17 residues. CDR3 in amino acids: CASSLAHNRVGGEKLFF. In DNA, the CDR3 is TGTGCCAGCAGCTTAGCTCACAACAGGGTGGGTGGCGAAAAACTGTTTTTT.

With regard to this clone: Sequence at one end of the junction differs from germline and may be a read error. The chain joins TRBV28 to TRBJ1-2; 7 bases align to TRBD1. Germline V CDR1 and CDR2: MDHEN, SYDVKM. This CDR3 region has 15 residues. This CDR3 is CASSLTPGQYYGYAF. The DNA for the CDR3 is TGTGCCAGCAGTTTAACCCCGGGACAGTACTATGGCTACGCCTTC.

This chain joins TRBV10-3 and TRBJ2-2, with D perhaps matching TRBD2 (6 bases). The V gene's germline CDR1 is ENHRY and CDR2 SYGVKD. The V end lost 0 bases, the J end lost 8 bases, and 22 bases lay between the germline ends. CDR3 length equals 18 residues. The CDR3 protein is CAISESGVSGATSGELFF. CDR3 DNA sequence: TGTGCCATCAGTGAGTCGGGAGTTAGCGGAGCAACTTCTGGGGAGCTGTTTTTT.

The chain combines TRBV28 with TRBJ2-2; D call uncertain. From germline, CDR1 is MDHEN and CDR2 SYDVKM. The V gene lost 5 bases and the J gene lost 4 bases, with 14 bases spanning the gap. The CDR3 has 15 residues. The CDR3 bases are TGTGCCAGCAGTCAGGCCTTTACTCTCACCGGGGAGCTGTTTTTT. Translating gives CASSQAFTLTGELFF.

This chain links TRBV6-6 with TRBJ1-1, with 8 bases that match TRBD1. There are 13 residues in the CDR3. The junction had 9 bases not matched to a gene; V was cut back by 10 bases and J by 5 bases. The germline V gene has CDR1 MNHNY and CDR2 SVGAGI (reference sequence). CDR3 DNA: TGTGCCACTCGACAGGGGATGGGGACTGAAGCTTTCTTT. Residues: CATRQGMGTEAFF.

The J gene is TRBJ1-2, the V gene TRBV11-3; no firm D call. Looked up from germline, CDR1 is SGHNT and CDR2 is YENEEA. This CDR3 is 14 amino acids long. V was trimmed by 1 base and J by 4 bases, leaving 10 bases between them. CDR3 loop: CASSLVEQAYGYTF. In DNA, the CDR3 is TGTGCCAGCAGCTTAGTGGAGCAGGCCTATGGCTACACCTTC.

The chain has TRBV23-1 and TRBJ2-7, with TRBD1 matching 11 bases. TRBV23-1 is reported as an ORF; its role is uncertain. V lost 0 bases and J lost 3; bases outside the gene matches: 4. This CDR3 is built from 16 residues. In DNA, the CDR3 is TGCGCCAGCAGTCAATCGGACAGGGGGCTCGTCTACGAGCAGTACTTC. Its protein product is CASSQSDRGLVYEQYF.

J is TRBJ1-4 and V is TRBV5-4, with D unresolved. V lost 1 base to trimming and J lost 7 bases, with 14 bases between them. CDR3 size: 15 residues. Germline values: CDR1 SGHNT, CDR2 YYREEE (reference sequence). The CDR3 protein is CASSLRPQLGEKLFF. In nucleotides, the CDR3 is TGTGCCAGCAGCTTGCGGCCTCAACTCGGTGAAAAACTGTTTTTT.

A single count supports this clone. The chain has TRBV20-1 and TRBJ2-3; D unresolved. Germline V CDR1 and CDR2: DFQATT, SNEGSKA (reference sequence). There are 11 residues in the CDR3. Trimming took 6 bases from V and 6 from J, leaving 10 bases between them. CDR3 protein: CSAPMGDTQYF. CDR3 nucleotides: TGCAGTGCCCCAATGGGGGATACGCAGTATTTT.

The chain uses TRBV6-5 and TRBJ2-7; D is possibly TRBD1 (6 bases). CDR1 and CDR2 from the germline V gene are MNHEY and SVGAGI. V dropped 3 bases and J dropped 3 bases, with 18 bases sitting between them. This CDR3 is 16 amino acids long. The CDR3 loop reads CASSYAPDRGSYEQYF. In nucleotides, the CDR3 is TGTGCCAGCAGTTATGCCCCGGACAGAGGGAGCTACGAGCAGTACTTC.

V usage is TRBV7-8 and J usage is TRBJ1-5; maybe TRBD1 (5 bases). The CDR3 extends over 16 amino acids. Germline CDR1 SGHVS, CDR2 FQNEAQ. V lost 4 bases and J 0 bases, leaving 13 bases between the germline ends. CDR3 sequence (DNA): TGTGCCAGCAGCTCTCCCGGGGGACCTAGCAATCAGCCCCAGCATTTT. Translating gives CASSSPGGPSNQPQHF.

CDR3 loop: CASSADRAGETQYF. CDR3 DNA: TGTGCCAGCAGCGCGGACAGGGCAGGGGAGACCCAGTACTTC. The chain uses TRBV6-5 and TRBJ2-5; 8 bases are shared with TRBD1. After removal of 6 bases from V and 5 bases from J, the junction contained 8 bases not matched to a gene. The CDR3 covers 14 residues. CDR1 and CDR2 from the germline V gene are MNHEY and SVGAGI.

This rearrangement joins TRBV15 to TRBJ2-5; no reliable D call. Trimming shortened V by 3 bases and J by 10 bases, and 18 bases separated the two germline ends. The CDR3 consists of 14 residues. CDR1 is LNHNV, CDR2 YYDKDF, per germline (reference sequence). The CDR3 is CATSSSDPSRVQYF. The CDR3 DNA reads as TGTGCCACCAGCAGCTCGGACCCCTCTAGGGTCCAGTACTTC.

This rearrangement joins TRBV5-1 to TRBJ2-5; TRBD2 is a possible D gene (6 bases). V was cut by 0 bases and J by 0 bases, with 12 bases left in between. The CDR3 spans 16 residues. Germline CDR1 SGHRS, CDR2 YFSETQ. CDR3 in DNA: TGCGCCAGCAGCTTGGTGGAGGGCGCGTACCAAGAGACCCAGTACTTC. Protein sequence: CASSLVEGAYQETQYF. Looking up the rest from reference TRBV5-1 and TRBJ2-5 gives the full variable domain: KAGVTQTPRYLIKTRGQQVTLSCSPISGHRSVSWYQQTPGQGLQFLFEYFSETQRNKGNFPGRFSGRQFSNSRSEMNVSTLELGDSALYLCASSLVEGAYQETQYFGPGTRLLVL.

For the CDR3, the DNA is TGTGCCACCAGCAGAGACTTAGGGGAAAAACTGTTTTTT. Translating gives CATSRDLGEKLFF. J is TRBJ1-4 and V is TRBV15, with D unresolved. The ends were cut back, 0 bases at V and 8 bases at J, with 7 bases in the middle. Germline V CDR1 and CDR2: LNHNV, YYDKDF (reference sequence). The CDR3 length is 13 residues.

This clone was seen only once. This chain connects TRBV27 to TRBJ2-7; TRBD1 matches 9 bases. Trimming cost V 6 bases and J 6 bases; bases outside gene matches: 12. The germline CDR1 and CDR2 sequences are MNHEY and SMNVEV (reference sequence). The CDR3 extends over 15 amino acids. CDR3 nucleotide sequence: TGTGCCAGCAGCCTCCCCGGGACAGGGAGAAGCGAGCAGTACTTC. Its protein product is CASSLPGTGRSEQYF.

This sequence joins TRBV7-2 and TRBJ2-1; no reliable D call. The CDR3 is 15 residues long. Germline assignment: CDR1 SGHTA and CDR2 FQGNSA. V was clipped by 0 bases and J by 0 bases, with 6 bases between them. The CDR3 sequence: CASSLARSSYNEQFF. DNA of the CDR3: TGTGCCAGCAGCTTAGCCAGGAGCTCCTACAATGAGCAGTTCTTC. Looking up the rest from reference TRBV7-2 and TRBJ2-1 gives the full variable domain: GAGVSQSPSNKVTEKGKDVELRCDPISGHTALYWYRQSLGQGLEFLIYFQGNSAPDKSGLPSDRFSAERTGGSVSTLTIQRTQQEDSAVYLCASSLARSSYNEQFFGPGTRLTVL.

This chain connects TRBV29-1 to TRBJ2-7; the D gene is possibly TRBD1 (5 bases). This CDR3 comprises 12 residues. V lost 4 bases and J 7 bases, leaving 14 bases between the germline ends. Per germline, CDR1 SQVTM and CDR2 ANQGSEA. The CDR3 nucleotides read TGCAGCGTTGCCTCCCAGGGCTGGGAGCAGTACTTC. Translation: CSVASQGWEQYF.